This T cell receptor beta chain was sequenced during a study of T-cell memory formation after mild COVID-19. Study-wide context: Largely, TCR clusters stayed within a single donor.

Study-wide results and limits: A second wave of clones peaked on day 37, and their SARS-CoV-2 specificity went unconfirmed.

There are a few counts of this clonotype. Its antigen is not identified. 5'RACE, which relied on constant-segment primers, yielded TCR alpha and TCR beta cDNA libraries carrying sample barcodes and UMIs. TCRdb independently ran MiXCR on the 5' RACE reads; one entry per CDR3 protein. This table holds more than 300,000 distinct CDR3 sequences, roughly 13% found once. Germline lookup yields CDR1 MDHEN and CDR2 SYDVKM. V dropped 6 bases and J dropped 5 bases, with 17 bases sitting between them. This CDR3 contains 14 residues. Specimen: PBMCs or a T cell subset sorted from them (not recorded which). This sequence was found in a young man who had mild COVID-19 (a few samples of this study predate the infection). Cell type and time point are not known. The chain uses TRBV28 and TRBJ2-7; D possibly corresponds to TRBD2 (5 bases). CDR3 sequence reads: CASSLTDARDEQYF. CDR3 DNA sequence: TGTGCCAGCAGCCTTACAGACGCGAGGGACGAGCAGTACTTC. Drawing the rest from reference TRBV28 and TRBJ2-7, the complete variable domain is DVKVTQSSRYLVKRTGEKVFLECVQDMDHENMFWYRQDPGLGLRLIYFSYDVKMKEKGDIPEGYSVSREKKERFSLILESASTNQTSMYLCASSLTDARDEQYFGPGTRLTVT.